These 22 T cell receptor beta chains share one sample of origin, sequenced in a study of cytomegalovirus exposure and HLA in healthy donors. The assay was immunoSEQ multiplex PCR, and TCRdb's table has in-frame clones only and misses some. This repertoire shows approximately 190,000 clones, around 83% found once; its top ten account for roughly 12%. Input material: PBMCs. These receptors came from a woman aged 30 to 39 in good health and CMV-seropositive.

The chain has TRBV19 and TRBJ2-1, with 7 bases fitting TRBD2. Losses at the gene ends were 3 bases for V and 2 bases for J; bases not matched to a gene: 4. The CDR3 covers 15 residues. Germline V lookup: CDR1 LNHDA, CDR2 SQIVND (reference sequence). The CDR3: CASSIRAGAYNEQFF. The CDR3 nucleotides are TGTGCCAGTAGTATCAGGGCGGGAGCCTACAATGAGCAGTTCTTC.

The V and J genes are TRBV27 and TRBJ2-3, with unresolved D. Germline CDR1 and CDR2: MNHEY and SMNVEV (reference sequence). The CDR3 has 14 amino acids. V was cut by 3 bases and J by 2 bases, with 9 bases left in between. CDR3 amino acids: CASSFFLPTDTQYF. The CDR3, as DNA: TGTGCCAGCAGTTTCTTCCTACCCACAGATACGCAGTATTTT.

The chain uses TRBV4-1 and TRBJ2-4, with a possible D match to TRBD1 (5 bases). Germline assignment: CDR1 MGHRA and CDR2 YSYEKL. The CDR3 contains 13 residues. Trimming stripped 5 bases from V and 6 bases from J, with 11 bases between. The CDR3 protein is CASSGHSSNIQYF. In DNA form, the CDR3 reads TGCGCCAGCAGCGGACACAGTTCAAACATTCAGTACTTC.

The chain has TRBV4-2 and TRBJ2-3; TRBD2 matches 8 bases. This CDR3 is 20 amino acids long. V shed 1 base, J shed 1 base, and the junction held 16 bases outside the gene matches. Germline lookup yields CDR1 LGHNA and CDR2 YNFKEQ. The CDR3 region is CASSQAGGRGGPLRTDTQYF. The DNA of the CDR3 is TGTGCCAGCAGCCAAGCTGGAGGTCGGGGGGGCCCCTTACGCACAGATACGCAGTATTTT.

This chain uses TRBV5-1 with TRBJ1-2; D may be TRBD1 (5 bases). Trimming shortened V by 4 bases and J by 7 bases, and 11 bases separated the two germline ends. From germline, CDR1 is SGHRS and CDR2 YFSETQ. CDR3 length equals 12 residues. CDR3 DNA: TGCGCCAGCAGCCCGAGTCAGGGTGGCTACACCTTC. It codes for CASSPSQGGYTF. Variable domain in full (rest from reference TRBV5-1 and TRBJ1-2): KAGVTQTPRYLIKTRGQQVTLSCSPISGHRSVSWYQQTPGQGLQFLFEYFSETQRNKGNFPGRFSGRQFSNSRSEMNVSTLELGDSALYLCASSPSQGGYTFGSGTRLTVV.

The V and J genes are TRBV5-1 and TRBJ2-7; TRBD2 matches at 14 bases. Losses at the gene ends were 2 bases for V and 4 bases for J; bases not matched to a gene: 2. CDR1 is SGHRS and CDR2 is YFSETQ in the germline V gene. The CDR3 is 15 residues long. CDR3 sequence reads: CASSLRLAGGYEQYF. The CDR3 DNA reads as TGCGCCAGCAGCTTAAGACTAGCGGGAGGGTACGAGCAGTACTTC.

CDR3 in amino acids: CSAYYNYEQYF. CDR3 in DNA: TGCAGTGCTTACTACAACTACGAGCAGTACTTC. The chain recombines TRBV20-1 with TRBJ2-7, with D unresolved. The CDR3 runs 11 residues. The V and J ends lost 5 bases and 3 bases respectively, with 8 bases between them. Germline lookup yields CDR1 DFQATT and CDR2 SNEGSKA (reference sequence).

This chain joins TRBV6-5 and TRBJ1-1; unclear D gene. Trimming took 2 bases from V and 1 from J, leaving 8 bases between them. The CDR3 sequence is 14 residues long. From germline, CDR1 is MNHEY and CDR2 SVGAGI. CDR3 region: CASSYSLRNTEAFF. The CDR3 coding sequence is TGTGCCAGCAGTTACAGCCTGAGGAACACTGAAGCTTTCTTT.

The chain recombines TRBV28 with TRBJ2-7; TRBD2 agrees at 11 bases. The CDR3 has 15 amino acids. The V and J ends lost 7 bases and 2 bases, in that order; junction bases with no gene match: 7. Per germline, CDR1 MDHEN and CDR2 SYDVKM. The CDR3 reads CASNLLAGEPYEQYF. In DNA form, the CDR3 reads TGTGCCAGCAACCTACTAGCGGGAGAGCCCTACGAGCAGTACTTC. The whole variable domain, filled in from reference TRBV28 and TRBJ2-7, reads DVKVTQSSRYLVKRTGEKVFLECVQDMDHENMFWYRQDPGLGLRLIYFSYDVKMKEKGDIPEGYSVSREKKERFSLILESASTNQTSMYLCASNLLAGEPYEQYFGPGTRLTVT.

J is TRBJ2-7 and V is TRBV11-3; the D gene is possibly TRBD1 (7 bases). The CDR3 is 15 amino acids. Per germline, CDR1 SGHNT and CDR2 YENEEA. Trimming took off 2 bases at V and 0 bases at J, with 11 bases between the two ends. The CDR3 loop reads CASSLRGDSSYEQYF. DNA of the CDR3: TGTGCCAGCAGCTTAAGGGGGGACAGCTCCTACGAGCAGTACTTC.

The V and J genes are TRBV27 and TRBJ2-1, with TRBD1 identical over 7 bases. The trim removed 6 bases at V and 4 bases at J, leaving 15 bases unmatched. The CDR3 has 17 residues. The V gene's germline CDR1 is MNHEY and CDR2 SMNVEV (reference sequence). The CDR3 is CASSSRVKDRVYNEQFF. The CDR3 bases are TGTGCCAGCAGCTCCAGAGTGAAAGACAGGGTGTACAATGAGCAGTTCTTC.

The gene calls are TRBV28 and TRBJ1-2; D not resolved. Germline V gene lookup returns CDR1 MDHEN and CDR2 SYDVKM. This CDR3 is 13 amino acids long. V lost 3 bases and J 0 bases, leaving 5 bases between the germline ends. CDR3 coding DNA: TGTGCCAGCAGTTTTAACACTAACTATGGCTACACCTTC. Translating gives CASSFNTNYGYTF.

The chain employs TRBV7-3 and TRBJ2-2; TRBD2 is a possible D gene (5 bases). The CDR3 contains 17 residues. Germline CDR1 and CDR2: SGHTA and FQGTGA. Trimming removed 5 bases from V and 0 bases from J, with 16 bases in between. CDR3: CASSPIVRAANTGELFF. CDR3 nucleotide sequence: TGTGCCAGCAGCCCTATAGTTCGAGCGGCGAACACCGGGGAGCTGTTTTTT. The entire variable domain, with the rest obtained from reference TRBV7-3 and TRBJ2-2, is as follows: GAGVSQTPSNKVTEKGKYVELRCDPISGHTALYWYRQSLGQGPEFLIYFQGTGAADDSGLPNDRFFAVRPEGSVSTLKIQRTERGDSAVYLCASSPIVRAANTGELFFGEGSRLTVL.

This clone was observed a single time. V usage is TRBV5-6 and J usage is TRBJ2-3; D possibly corresponds to TRBD1 (5 bases). Trimming pared 1 base from V and 5 bases from J, leaving 8 bases between. The CDR3 contains 13 residues. The V gene's germline CDR1 is SGHDT and CDR2 YYEEEE. The CDR3 DNA reads as TGTGCCAGCAGCTTGATAGGGGAAGATACGCAGTATTTT. Encoded protein: CASSLIGEDTQYF.

The V call is TRBV7-8, the J call TRBJ2-7; no clear D. The ends were cut back, 3 bases at V and 6 bases at J, with 6 bases in the middle. This CDR3 region has 11 residues. Per germline, CDR1 SGHVS and CDR2 FQNEAQ. Here the CDR3 DNA reads TGTGCCAGCAGCTTTCGAGGCGAGCAGTACTTC. Its protein product is CASSFRGEQYF.

The CDR3 here is CASSVIAYEQYF. DNA for the CDR3: TGTGCCAGCAGTGTAATCGCCTACGAGCAGTACTTC. The rearrangement joins TRBV6-1 to TRBJ2-7; D is unresolved. There are 12 residues in the CDR3. The V end lost 4 bases, the J end lost 2 bases, and 6 bases lay between the germline ends. The germline gives CDR1 MNHNS, CDR2 SASEGT.

The gene calls are TRBV7-2 and TRBJ1-5, with 7 positions matching TRBD1. The ends lost 0 bases at V and 3 bases at J; junction bases unmatched: 2. Germline assignment: CDR1 SGHTA and CDR2 FQGNSA. The CDR3 is 15 amino acids. CDR3 protein: CASSLATGANQPQHF. CDR3 in DNA: TGTGCCAGCAGCTTAGCTACAGGGGCCAATCAGCCCCAGCATTTT.

The J gene is TRBJ2-1, the V gene TRBV27; D is undetermined. Germline CDR1 reads MNHEY; CDR2 reads SMNVEV (reference sequence). The CDR3 runs to 14 residues. Trimming took 0 bases from V and 7 from J, leaving 10 bases between them. CDR3 residues: CASSLSPGQNEQFF. DNA for the CDR3: TGTGCCAGCAGTTTATCCCCGGGTCAAAATGAGCAGTTCTTC.

The V call is TRBV29-1, the J call TRBJ1-4; TRBD1 aligns across 8 bases. V was clipped by 5 bases and J by 5 bases; unmatched bases: 7. Germline V gene data show CDR1 as SQVTM and CDR2 as ANQGSEA. The CDR3 has 14 amino acids. CDR3 nucleotide sequence: TGCAGCGTTCGAGGGACAGGTCAAAATGAAAAACTGTTTTTT. This sequence encodes CSVRGTGQNEKLFF.

V usage is TRBV7-3 and J usage is TRBJ2-1; 9 bases fit TRBD2. After removal of 1 base from V and 9 bases from J, the junction contained 1 base not matched to a gene. The CDR3 has 13 residues. Looked up from germline, CDR1 is SGHTA and CDR2 is FQGTGA. This chain's CDR3 is CASSLRREGEQFF. CDR3 nucleotide sequence: TGTGCCAGCAGCTTAAGGCGGGAGGGTGAGCAGTTCTTC.

The chain is built from TRBV28 and TRBJ1-1; D ambiguous. The V end lost 7 bases, the J end lost 4 bases, and 16 bases lay between the germline ends. Germline CDR1 and CDR2: MDHEN and SYDVKM. This CDR3 contains 14 residues. DNA of the CDR3: TGTGCCAGCACCTTCTGGCGGGGAGGCACTGAAGCTTTCTTT. This encodes CASTFWRGGTEAFF.

The CDR3 sequence: CASSPGGRQETQYF. The CDR3 DNA reads as TGCGCCAGCAGCCCCGGTGGGCGCCAAGAGACCCAGTACTTC. The rearrangement uses TRBV5-1 and TRBJ2-5; D remains unclear. V lost 4 bases, J lost 1 base, and 11 bases lay in between. Germline V CDR1 and CDR2: SGHRS, YFSETQ. The CDR3 is 14 residues long.